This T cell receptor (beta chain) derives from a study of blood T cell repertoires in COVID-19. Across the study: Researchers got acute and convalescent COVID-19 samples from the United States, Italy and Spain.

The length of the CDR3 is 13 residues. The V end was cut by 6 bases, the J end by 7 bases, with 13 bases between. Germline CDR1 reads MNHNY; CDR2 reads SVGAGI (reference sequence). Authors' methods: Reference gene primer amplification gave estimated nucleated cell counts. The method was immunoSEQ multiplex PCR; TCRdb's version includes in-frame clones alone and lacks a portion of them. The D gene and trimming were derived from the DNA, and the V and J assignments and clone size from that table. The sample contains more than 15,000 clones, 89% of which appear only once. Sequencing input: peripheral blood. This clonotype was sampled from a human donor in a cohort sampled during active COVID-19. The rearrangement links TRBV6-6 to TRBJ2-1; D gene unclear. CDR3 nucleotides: TGTGCCAGCAGCCCCTACTTGAAAAATGAGCAGTTCTTC. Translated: CASSPYLKNEQFF.